The rows below give T cell receptor beta chains drawn from one sample of a study of post-analysis software for immune sequencing data. TCRdb reprocessed the PCR reads with MiXCR, giving one entry per CDR3 protein. The sample comprises about 400,000 distinct CDR3 sequences, about a third of which are singletons, and roughly 13% rests with the top ten. Source material: blood. The source of these receptors is a girl aged 10-17 years with multiple sclerosis. Each CDR3 is given with its conserved first and last residue.

>TRBV5-1|15|TRBJ2-7
CASSLGGQGVHEQYF
>TRBV6-1|15|TRBJ1-2
CASSGGAGADYGYTF
>TRBV7-2|18|TRBJ2-3
CASSRNTWRELVTDTQYF
>TRBV20-1|12|TRBJ1-3
CSARGSGNTIYF
>TRBV4-1|15|TRBJ1-5
CASSKEAVSNQPQHF
>TRBV9|14|TRBJ1-2
CASSGRDRVYGYTF
>TRBV15|15|TRBJ1-5
CATSSGPNSNQPQHF
>TRBV7-9|16|TRBJ1-5
CASSLVGAGMNQPQHF
>TRBV6-2/TRBV6-3|15|TRBJ2-3
CASSLEGWRTGTQYF
>TRBV24-1|13|TRBJ1-1
CATSDYRDTEAFF
>TRBV6-2/TRBV6-3|12|TRBJ2-1
CATAQGAHQQFF
>TRBV20-1|14|TRBJ1-1
CSAHRGGMNTEAFF
>TRBV20-1|12|TRBJ2-1
CSAIRTRNEQFF
>TRBV6-5|12|TRBJ2-7
CASRLALYEQYF
>TRBV2|15|TRBJ2-1
CASSVSGGLYNEQFF
>TRBV10-3|16|TRBJ2-4
CAISSSKGTAKNIQYF